The source of this T cell receptor beta chain is a study of OX40 agonist ivuxolimab in advanced cancers. Study as a whole: A mean age of approximately 58 years, range roughly 20 to 80, was recorded, and over 65% were male. Partial responses were achieved by three patients, of whom one had hepatocellular carcinoma and two had cutaneous melanoma.

Study results and limitations: Among some nonresponders, normalized T-cell clonal expansion was also low.

The CDR3 runs 11 residues. The V gene's germline CDR1 is MNHNS and CDR2 SASEGT. Comments on this clone: What it binds is not known. The junction differs from germline at one of its ends, possibly a read error.

Clones were sequenced by immunoSEQ multiplex PCR, and TCRdb holds only the in-frame ones, with some missing. The repertoire holds roughly 36,000 clones, with over 80% as singletons. The chain uses TRBV6-1 and TRBJ1-3; D is unclear. Sequencing was performed on CD4+ or CD8+ T cells sorted from blood, taken in a trial of the OX40 agonist ivuxolimab. This receptor was taken from an adult with an advanced solid tumor such as melanoma, head and neck, liver or kidney cancer. Here the CDR3 reads CASSDDRPPFF. The DNA for the CDR3 is TGTGCCAGCAGTGACGACCGCCCGCCGTTTTTT.